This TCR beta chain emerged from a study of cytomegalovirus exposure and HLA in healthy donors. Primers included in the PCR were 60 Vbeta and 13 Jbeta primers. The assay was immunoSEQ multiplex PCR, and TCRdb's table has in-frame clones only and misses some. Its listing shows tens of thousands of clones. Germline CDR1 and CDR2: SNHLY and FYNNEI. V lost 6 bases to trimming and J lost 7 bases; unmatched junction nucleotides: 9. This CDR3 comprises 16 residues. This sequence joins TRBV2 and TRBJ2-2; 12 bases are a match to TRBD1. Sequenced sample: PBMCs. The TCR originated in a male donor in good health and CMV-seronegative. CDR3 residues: CASRLPGQGAGGELFF. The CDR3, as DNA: TGTGCCAGCAGGCTACCGGGACAGGGGGCTGGCGGGGAGCTGTTTTTT. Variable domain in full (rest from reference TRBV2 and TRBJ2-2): EPEVTQTPSHQVTQMGQEVILRCVPISNHLYFYWYRQILGQKVEFLVSFYNNEISEKSEIFDDQFSVERPDGSNFTLKIRSTKLEDSAMYFCASRLPGQGAGGELFFGEGSRLTVL.